The 14 T cell receptor beta chains in this list originate from one sample, sequenced in a study of shared clonotypes between healthy human individuals. Clones were sequenced by immunoSEQ multiplex PCR, and TCRdb holds only the in-frame ones, with some missing. The sample comprises more than 500,000 clones, about 95% of which are singletons, and about 0.11% rests with the top ten. CD45RO-negative, CCR7-selected cells formed the naive CD8 fraction, which excluded terminally differentiated effector memory CD45RA+ cells. Material for sequencing was naive CD8+ T cells sorted from blood. These receptors originate from a woman in her 30s in good health.

DNA of the CDR3: TGTGCCAGCAGTGGGGGGACTAGCGGGGAAGATACGCAGTATTTT. This sequence encodes CASSGGTSGEDTQYF. The chain links TRBV27 to TRBJ2-3, with 13 bases fitting TRBD2. The ends lost 5 bases at V and 5 bases at J; junction bases unmatched: 4. The CDR3 is 15 amino acids. In germline, CDR1 is MNHEY, CDR2 SMNVEV (reference sequence).

Concerning this clone: An end of the junction differs from the germline gene, which may be a read error. J is TRBJ1-2 and V is TRBV13, with D possibly being TRBD1 (6 bases). Germline V gene sequence: CDR1 PRHDT, CDR2 FYEKMQ (reference sequence). This CDR3 is 15 amino acids long. The CDR3 DNA reads as TGTGCCAGCGGCTTGGGGGCAGGGGCTATCTATGGCTACACCTTC. Translation: CASGLGAGAIYGYTF.

Concerning this clone itself: This specimen includes other DNA sequences encoding the same CDR3. The rearrangement links TRBV5-6 to TRBJ2-7, with D uncertain. The CDR3 length is 13 residues. V was clipped by 0 bases and J by 3 bases, with 7 bases between them. Germline V lookup: CDR1 SGHDT, CDR2 YYEEEE. The CDR3 bases are TGTGCCAGCAGCTTGGGGGCCGACTACGAGCAGTACTTC. Amino acids: CASSLGADYEQYF.

This rearrangement joins TRBV4-2 to TRBJ2-3, with TRBD2 as a possible D gene (6 bases). Germline V gene data show CDR1 as LGHNA and CDR2 as YNFKEQ. The germline V and J ends were trimmed by 3 bases and 2 bases, with 12 bases remaining between them. The CDR3 totals 15 residues. CDR3 loop: CASSQGLTDTDTQYF. The CDR3, as DNA: TGTGCCAGCAGCCAGGGACTTACAGACACAGATACGCAGTATTTT.

The chain uses TRBV4-2 and TRBJ2-7, with D possibly matching TRBD1 (6 bases). V shed 0 bases and J shed 5 bases, with 11 bases lying between them. Germline V CDR1 and CDR2: LGHNA, YNFKEQ. The CDR3 has 14 amino acids. The CDR3: CASSQEQGPNEQYF. In nucleotides, the CDR3 is TGTGCCAGCAGCCAAGAACAGGGTCCCAACGAGCAGTACTTC.

This chain links TRBV6-6 with TRBJ1-1; 7 bases are shared with TRBD1. The CDR3 runs to 15 residues. Unmatched junction bases numbered 7, after V lost 2 bases and J lost 4 bases. Germline CDR1 MNHNY, CDR2 SVGAGI (reference sequence). The CDR3 reads CASSYGRGYLTEAFF. The DNA of the CDR3 is TGTGCCAGCAGTTACGGCAGGGGGTATCTCACTGAAGCTTTCTTT.

The rearrangement joins TRBV5-4 to TRBJ2-7, with D perhaps matching TRBD1 (5 bases). This CDR3 comprises 15 residues. Germline V gene data show CDR1 as SGHNT and CDR2 as YYREEE (reference sequence). Trimming cost V 4 bases and J 3 bases, with 17 bases left between them. The CDR3 region has the DNA TGTGCCAGCAGCGCTGGGGCCCTTACCCTCTACGAGCAGTACTTC. Residues: CASSAGALTLYEQYF.

CDR3: CASSSGFSYGYTF. The CDR3 coding sequence is TGTGCCAGCAGCTCAGGGTTTTCCTATGGCTACACCTTC. The chain has TRBV7-9 and TRBJ1-2; a weak D match, TRBD1 (5 bases). Germline V gene data show CDR1 as SEHNR and CDR2 as FQNEAQ (reference sequence). The CDR3 is made up of 13 amino acids. Trimming cost V 4 bases and J 4 bases, with 10 bases left between them.

The chain employs TRBV10-3 and TRBJ2-7; possibly TRBD1 for D (5 bases). V was trimmed by 8 bases and J by 6 bases, leaving 8 bases between them. CDR3 length: 10 amino acids. Germline V gene data show CDR1 as ENHRY and CDR2 as SYGVKD. The CDR3 sequence is CAIGGAEQYF. The CDR3 nucleotides read TGTGCCATCGGTGGGGCCGAGCAGTACTTC.

V and J are TRBV27 and TRBJ1-1; no definite D call. V shed 6 bases and J shed 3 bases, with 14 bases lying between them. This CDR3 has 14 residues. Per the germline V gene, CDR1 is MNHEY and CDR2 is SMNVEV (reference sequence). Here the CDR3 DNA reads TGTGCCAGCAGAGTCTGGAATAGAGACACTGAAGCTTTCTTT. Its translation: CASRVWNRDTEAFF.

This clone turned up a few times. The chain recombines TRBV2 with TRBJ1-1; D unresolved. Germline CDR1 is SNHLY and CDR2 is FYNNEI. The V gene lost 1 base and the J gene lost 2 bases, with 5 bases spanning the gap. The CDR3 contains 13 residues. Here the CDR3 DNA reads TGTGCCAGCAGTGAAGACGGTAACACTGAAGCTTTCTTT. Translated, it gives CASSEDGNTEAFF.

The V call is TRBV21-1, the J call TRBJ2-5. TRBV21-1 is flagged as a pseudogene. The CDR3 extends over 16 amino acids. The DNA of the CDR3 is TGTGCCAGCAGCAAAGCGAGGGACGGCGACTCGCAGACCCAGTACTTC. Protein: CASSKARDGDSQTQYF.

The CDR3 spells CASSESSLMGNTIYF. The CDR3 DNA reads as TGCGCCAGCAGTGAGTCGAGTCTAATGGGAAACACCATATATTTT. The chain couples TRBV10-2 to TRBJ1-3; D gene uncertain. CDR3 length: 15 residues. CDR1 and CDR2 (germline): WSHSY, SAAADI. The ends were cut back, 0 bases at V and 4 bases at J, with 10 bases in the middle.

CDR3: CASSLPAGAGSYEQYF. The CDR3 bases are TGTGCCAGCAGCCTGCCCGCGGGGGCAGGTTCCTACGAGCAGTACTTC. This chain connects TRBV6-6 to TRBJ2-7; perhaps TRBD2 as D (7 bases). The CDR3 extends over 16 amino acids. V was pared by 6 bases and J by 1 base, with 19 bases between. Germline values: CDR1 MNHNY, CDR2 SVGAGI (reference sequence).